This record looks at one TCR beta chain sequence and its context. The repertoire was sequenced with immunoSEQ multiplex PCR; TCRdb's copy has only in-frame clones and lacks some. The table lists roughly 63,000 clones, roughly nine tenths of them singletons. These data are taken from a study of OX40 agonist ivuxolimab in advanced cancers. As for the study in general: A male proportion of 82.7% was recorded, with mean age about 54 years and range about 23 to 80.

This TCR was sampled from an adult with an advanced solid tumor such as melanoma, head and neck, liver or kidney cancer. Sequenced here: CD4+ or CD8+ T cells sorted from blood, sampled in a trial of the OX40 agonist ivuxolimab.

The CDR3 is CASSTPGGVGTQYF. CDR3 sequence (DNA): TGTGCCAGCAGTACTCCCGGGGGTGTTGGGACCCAGTACTTC. V is TRBV27 and J is TRBJ2-5, with D tentatively TRBD2 (6 bases). Trimming took off 5 bases at V and 7 bases at J, with 17 bases between the two ends. The length of the CDR3 is 14 residues. Germline CDR1 is MNHEY and CDR2 is SMNVEV (reference sequence).